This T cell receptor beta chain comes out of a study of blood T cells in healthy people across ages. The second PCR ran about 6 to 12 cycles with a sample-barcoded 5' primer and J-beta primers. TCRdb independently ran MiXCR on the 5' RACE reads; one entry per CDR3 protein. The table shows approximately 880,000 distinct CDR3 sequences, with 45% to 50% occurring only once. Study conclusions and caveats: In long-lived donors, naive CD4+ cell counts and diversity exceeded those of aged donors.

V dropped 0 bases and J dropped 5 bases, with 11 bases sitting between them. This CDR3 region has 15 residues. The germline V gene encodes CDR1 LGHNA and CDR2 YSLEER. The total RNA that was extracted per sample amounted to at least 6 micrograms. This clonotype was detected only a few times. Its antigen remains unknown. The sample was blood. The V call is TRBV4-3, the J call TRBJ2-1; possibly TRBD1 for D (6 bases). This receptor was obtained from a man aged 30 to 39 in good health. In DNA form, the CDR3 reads TGCGCCAGCAGCCAAGATATCAGGGGTAACAATGAGCAGTTCTTC. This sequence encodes CASSQDIRGNNEQFF.